These 15 T cell receptor beta chains originate from one sample sequenced in a study of blood T cell repertoires in COVID-19. The assay was immunoSEQ multiplex PCR, and TCRdb's table has in-frame clones only and misses some. The sample has 650,000 to 800,000 clones; 75% to 90% are singletons. The sample was peripheral blood. Every receptor here comes from a woman in her late teens or twenties with acute or convalescent COVID-19.

J is TRBJ1-6 and V is TRBV3-1 (or the pseudogene TRBV3-2); D remains ambiguous. The germline V gene encodes CDR1 LGHDT and CDR2 YNNKEL (reference sequence). V was clipped by 0 bases and J by 8 bases, with 5 bases between them. The CDR3 has 13 amino acids. In DNA form, the CDR3 reads TGTGCCAGCAGCCAAGACCCCTATTCACCCCTCCACTTT. Protein product: CASSQDPYSPLHF.

A remark on this clone: The same CDR3 is also encoded by other DNA sequences in this sample. This chain uses TRBV6-2 or TRBV6-3 with TRBJ1-5, with TRBD1 matching 7 bases. The CDR3 sequence is 14 residues long. From germline, CDR1 is MNHEY and CDR2 SVGEGT. Trimming cost V 4 bases and J 4 bases; bases outside gene matches: 4. The CDR3, as DNA: TGTGCCAGCAGTTCCGGGACAGAGAATCAGCCCCAGCATTTT. It is translated as CASSSGTENQPQHF.

This chain connects TRBV9 to TRBJ2-7, with 8 bases lining up with TRBD2. The J segment lost 0 bases and the V segment lost 4 bases, leaving 9 bases of the junction unmatched. Germline V CDR1 and CDR2: SGDLS, YYNGEE. This CDR3 spans 16 amino acids. This chain's CDR3 is CASSHGGGRGSYEQYF. DNA of the CDR3: TGTGCCAGCAGCCACGGGGGGGGGCGAGGCTCCTACGAGCAGTACTTC.

This clone was seen a handful of times. This chain uses TRBV4-3 with TRBJ2-2, with TRBD1 as a possible D gene (5 bases). The CDR3 totals 17 residues. Germline V gene sequence: CDR1 LGHNA, CDR2 YSLEER. Trimming stripped 0 bases from V and 4 bases from J, with 15 bases between. CDR3 in amino acids: CASSQDNGQGSTGELFF. For the CDR3, the DNA is TGCGCCAGCAGCCAAGATAATGGGCAGGGAAGCACCGGGGAGCTGTTTTTT.

The gene calls are TRBV6-5 and TRBJ2-5, with 10 bases identical to TRBD1. The CDR3 has 13 residues. The germline CDR1 and CDR2 sequences are MNHEY and SVGAGI. Trimming cost V 10 bases and J 5 bases; bases outside gene matches: 7. The CDR3 spells CANPDRGRETQYF. CDR3 DNA sequence: TGTGCCAACCCCGACAGGGGGCGTGAGACCCAGTACTTC.

This chain uses TRBV18 with TRBJ1-5, with a tentative D call TRBD1 (5 bases). This CDR3 has 13 residues. Germline lookup yields CDR1 KGHSH and CDR2 LQKENI. Deletions cut 3 bases from V and 5 bases from J, with 8 bases between. The CDR3 DNA reads as TGTGCCAGCTCACCGGGGGGGTATCAGCCCCAGCATTTT. This translates into CASSPGGYQPQHF.

This chain connects TRBV5-1 to TRBJ1-6; 7 bases agree with TRBD1. Trimming cost V 4 bases and J 14 bases; bases outside gene matches: 12. The CDR3 runs to 14 residues. From germline, CDR1 is SGHRS and CDR2 YFSETQ. DNA for the CDR3: TGCGCCAGCAGCCCCTCCCCGACAGGGTCAACCCTCCACTTT. Its protein is CASSPSPTGSTLHF.

This chain uses TRBV30 with TRBJ2-5; TRBD2 is a possible D gene (6 bases). The V and J ends lost 3 bases and 7 bases respectively, with 15 bases between them. CDR3 length equals 13 residues. Germline assignment: CDR1 GTSNPN and CDR2 SVGIG (reference sequence). The CDR3: CAWSRTLEGTQYF. The CDR3 DNA sequence: TGTGCCTGGAGCCGCACCCTGGAGGGGACCCAGTACTTC.

The J gene is TRBJ1-2, the V gene TRBV7-2; tentative D call: TRBD1 (5 bases). Germline values: CDR1 SGHTA, CDR2 FQGNSA. Trimming pared 5 bases from V and 6 bases from J, leaving 13 bases between. CDR3 size: 13 residues. CDR3 in amino acids: CASSLSLGDGYTF. As DNA, the CDR3 is TGTGCCAGCAGCCTATCCCTAGGGGATGGCTACACCTTC.

The V and J genes are TRBV15 and TRBJ1-5; D is possibly TRBD1 (5 bases). Trimming shortened V by 0 bases and J by 1 base, and 7 bases separated the two germline ends. CDR3 length equals 15 residues. CDR1 is LNHNV, CDR2 YYDKDF, per germline (reference sequence). The DNA of the CDR3 is TGTGCCACCAGCAGAGAGGGACTGAGCAATCAGCCCCAGCATTTT. Its protein is CATSREGLSNQPQHF.

The gene calls are TRBV20-1 and TRBJ2-5; D gene ambiguous. CDR3 length: 14 amino acids. Germline CDR1 DFQATT, CDR2 SNEGSKA (reference sequence). V was trimmed by 3 bases and J by 0 bases, leaving 11 bases between them. DNA for the CDR3: TGCAGTGCTAGTGGCGGATGGTACCAAGAGACCCAGTACTTC. Amino acids: CSASGGWYQETQYF.

This chain uses TRBV12-5 with TRBJ2-7; D might be TRBD1 (5 bases). Trimming removed 7 bases from V and 3 bases from J, with 13 bases in between. The CDR3 is 13 residues long. CDR1 and CDR2 (germline): LGHNT, FRNRAP. CDR3 residues: CASALGAYYEQYF. Written as DNA, the CDR3 is TGTGCTAGTGCCCTTGGGGCCTACTACGAGCAGTACTTC.

V gene TRBV5-6 combines with J gene TRBJ1-6; TRBD1 matches at 10 bases. With V trimmed by 4 bases and J by 8 bases, 9 bases remained unmatched. This CDR3 spans 16 amino acids. The germline CDR1 and CDR2 sequences are SGHDT and YYEEEE. The CDR3 DNA reads TGTGCCAGCAGCGAAGGGACAGGGGAAAGTTATTCACCCCTCCACTTT. Amino acid sequence: CASSEGTGESYSPLHF.

The genes are TRBV9 and TRBJ1-2; 7 nucleotides line up with TRBD1. Looked up from germline, CDR1 is SGDLS and CDR2 is YYNGEE. V lost 3 bases to trimming and J lost 1 base; unmatched junction nucleotides: 9. This CDR3 has 16 amino acids. CDR3: CASSGLGTDSNYGYTF. In nucleotides, the CDR3 is TGTGCCAGCAGCGGCCTAGGGACAGACAGTAACTATGGCTACACCTTC.

The V gene is TRBV6-5, the J gene TRBJ2-7; a weak D match, TRBD1 (6 bases). CDR1 is MNHEY, CDR2 SVGAGI, per germline. The CDR3 length is 15 residues. The V end lost 7 bases, the J end lost 0 bases, and 16 bases lay between the germline ends. The CDR3 reads CASIPTGLSSYEQYF. The CDR3 nucleotides are TGTGCCAGCATACCGACAGGTTTAAGCTCCTACGAGCAGTACTTC.